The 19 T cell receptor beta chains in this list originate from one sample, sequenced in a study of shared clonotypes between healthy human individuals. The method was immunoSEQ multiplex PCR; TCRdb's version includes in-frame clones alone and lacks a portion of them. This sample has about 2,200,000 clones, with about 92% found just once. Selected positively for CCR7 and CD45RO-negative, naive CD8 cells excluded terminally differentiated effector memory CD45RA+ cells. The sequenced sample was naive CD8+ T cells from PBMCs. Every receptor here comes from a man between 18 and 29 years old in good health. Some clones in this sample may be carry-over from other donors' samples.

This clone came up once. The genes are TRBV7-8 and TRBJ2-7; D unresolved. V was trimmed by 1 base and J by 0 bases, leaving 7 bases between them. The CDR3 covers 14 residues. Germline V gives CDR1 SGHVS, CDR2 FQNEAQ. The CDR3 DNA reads TGTGCCAGCAGCTTAGTGGCCAACTCCTACGAGCAGTACTTC. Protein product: CASSLVANSYEQYF.

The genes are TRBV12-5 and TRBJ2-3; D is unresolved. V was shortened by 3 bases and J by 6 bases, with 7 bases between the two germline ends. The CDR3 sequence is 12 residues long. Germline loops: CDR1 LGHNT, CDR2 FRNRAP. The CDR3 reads CASGFFVDTQYF. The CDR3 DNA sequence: TGTGCTAGTGGTTTTTTCGTGGATACGCAGTATTTT.

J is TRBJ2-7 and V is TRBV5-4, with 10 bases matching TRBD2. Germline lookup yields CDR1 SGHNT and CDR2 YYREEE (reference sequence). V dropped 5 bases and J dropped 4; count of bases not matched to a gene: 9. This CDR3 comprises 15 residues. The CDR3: CASSYGLAVGYEQYF. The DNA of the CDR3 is TGTGCCAGCAGTTACGGACTAGCGGTAGGGTACGAGCAGTACTTC.

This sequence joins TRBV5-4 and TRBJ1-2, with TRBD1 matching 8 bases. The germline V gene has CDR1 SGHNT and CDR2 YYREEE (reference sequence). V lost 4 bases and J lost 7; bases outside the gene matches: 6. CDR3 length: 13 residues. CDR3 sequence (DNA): TGTGCCAGCAGCCCCTGGACAGGGTCTGGCTACACCTTC. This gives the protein CASSPWTGSGYTF.

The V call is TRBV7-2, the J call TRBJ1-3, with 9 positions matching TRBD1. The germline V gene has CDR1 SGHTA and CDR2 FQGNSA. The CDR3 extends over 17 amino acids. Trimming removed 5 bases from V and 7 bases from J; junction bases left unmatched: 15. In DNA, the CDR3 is TGTGCCAGCAGCCCAAACCCCCGGACAGGGGAGGGGAACACCATATATTTT. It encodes CASSPNPRTGEGNTIYF.

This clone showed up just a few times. The CDR3 coding sequence is TGTGCCAGCAGTTACACATTTTACAGGGACACTGAAGCTTTCTTT. Translated, it gives CASSYTFYRDTEAFF. This sequence joins TRBV27 and TRBJ1-1; weak D call: TRBD1 (6 bases). The CDR3 is 15 residues long. The V end lost 4 bases, the J end lost 3 bases, and 15 bases lay between the germline ends. Germline CDR1 reads MNHEY; CDR2 reads SMNVEV (reference sequence).

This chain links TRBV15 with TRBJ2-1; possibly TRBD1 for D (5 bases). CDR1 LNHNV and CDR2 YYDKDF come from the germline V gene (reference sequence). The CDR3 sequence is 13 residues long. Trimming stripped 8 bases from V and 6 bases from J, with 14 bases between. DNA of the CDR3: TGTGCCACCCAGGGAATCCATAGCAATGAGCAGTTCTTC. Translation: CATQGIHSNEQFF.

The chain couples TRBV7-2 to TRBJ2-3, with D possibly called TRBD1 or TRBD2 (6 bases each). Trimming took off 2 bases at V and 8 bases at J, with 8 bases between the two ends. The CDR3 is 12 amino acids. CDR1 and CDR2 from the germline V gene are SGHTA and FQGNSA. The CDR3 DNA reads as TGTGCCAGCAGCTTAAAGGGGGGTACGCAGTATTTT. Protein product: CASSLKGGTQYF.

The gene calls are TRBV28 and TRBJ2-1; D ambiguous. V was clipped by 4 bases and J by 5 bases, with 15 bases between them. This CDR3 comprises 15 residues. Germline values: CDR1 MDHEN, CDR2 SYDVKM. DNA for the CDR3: TGTGCCAGCAGTTCCCCCCTGCGGTTCCACAATGAGCAGTTCTTC. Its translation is CASSSPLRFHNEQFF.

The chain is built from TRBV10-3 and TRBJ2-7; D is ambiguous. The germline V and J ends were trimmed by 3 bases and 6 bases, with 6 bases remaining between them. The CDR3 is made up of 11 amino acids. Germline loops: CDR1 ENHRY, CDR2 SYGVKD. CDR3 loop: CAISDGVEQYF. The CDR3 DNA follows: TGTGCCATCAGTGATGGTGTCGAGCAGTACTTC.

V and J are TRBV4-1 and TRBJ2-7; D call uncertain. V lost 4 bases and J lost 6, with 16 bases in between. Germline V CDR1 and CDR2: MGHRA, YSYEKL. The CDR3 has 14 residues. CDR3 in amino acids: CASSPRTLTPEQYF. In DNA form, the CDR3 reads TGCGCCAGCAGCCCTAGGACCCTCACCCCCGAGCAGTACTTC.

Here the CDR3 reads CASSAAPIAGVMGNEQFF. The CDR3 DNA sequence: TGTGCCAGCAGCGCCGCCCCAATAGCGGGAGTAATGGGTAATGAGCAGTTCTTC. V and J are TRBV11-2 and TRBJ2-1; 9 nucleotides match TRBD2. Germline trimming cut 5 bases from V and 7 bases from J; bases unmatched to any gene: 18. CDR1 SGHAT and CDR2 FQNNGV come from the germline V gene. This CDR3 is 18 amino acids long.

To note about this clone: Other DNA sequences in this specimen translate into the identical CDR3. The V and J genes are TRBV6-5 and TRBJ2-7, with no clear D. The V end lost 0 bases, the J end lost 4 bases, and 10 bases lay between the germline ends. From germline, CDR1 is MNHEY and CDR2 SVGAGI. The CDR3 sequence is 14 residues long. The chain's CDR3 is CASSYSQESYEQYF. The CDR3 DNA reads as TGTGCCAGCAGTTACTCGCAGGAGTCTTACGAGCAGTACTTC.

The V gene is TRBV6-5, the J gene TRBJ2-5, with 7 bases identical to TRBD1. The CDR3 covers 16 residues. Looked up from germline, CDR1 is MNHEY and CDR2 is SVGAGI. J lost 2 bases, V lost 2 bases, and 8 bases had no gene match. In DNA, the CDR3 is TGTGCCAGCAGTTACGGTCCCCAGGGGGATCAAGAGACCCAGTACTTC. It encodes CASSYGPQGDQETQYF.

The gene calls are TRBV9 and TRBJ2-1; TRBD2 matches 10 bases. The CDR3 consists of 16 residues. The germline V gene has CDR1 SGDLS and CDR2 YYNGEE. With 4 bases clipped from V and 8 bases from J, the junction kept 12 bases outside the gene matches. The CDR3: CASSPLTSGRGDEQFF. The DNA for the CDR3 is TGTGCCAGCAGCCCTCTTACCAGCGGGAGGGGAGATGAGCAGTTCTTC.

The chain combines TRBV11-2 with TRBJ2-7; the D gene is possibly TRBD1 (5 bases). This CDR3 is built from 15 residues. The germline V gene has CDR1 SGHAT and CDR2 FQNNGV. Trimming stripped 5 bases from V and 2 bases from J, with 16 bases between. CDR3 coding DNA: TGTGCCAGCAGCGACCGAAAGGGGCCAGCCTACGAGCAGTACTTC. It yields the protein CASSDRKGPAYEQYF. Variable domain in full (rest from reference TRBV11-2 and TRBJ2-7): EAGVAQSPRYKIIEKRQSVAFWCNPISGHATLYWYQQILGQGPKLLIQFQNNGVVDDSQLPKDRFSAERLKGVDSTLKIQPAKLEDSAVYLCASSDRKGPAYEQYFGPGTRLTVT.

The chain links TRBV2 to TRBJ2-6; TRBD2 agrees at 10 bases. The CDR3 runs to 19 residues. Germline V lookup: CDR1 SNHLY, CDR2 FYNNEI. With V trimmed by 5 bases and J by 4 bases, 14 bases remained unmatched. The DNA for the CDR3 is TGTGCCAGCAGTTCCTTCCTCCTGAGCGGGAGGGCCGGGGCCAACGTCCTGACTTTC. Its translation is CASSSFLLSGRAGANVLTF.

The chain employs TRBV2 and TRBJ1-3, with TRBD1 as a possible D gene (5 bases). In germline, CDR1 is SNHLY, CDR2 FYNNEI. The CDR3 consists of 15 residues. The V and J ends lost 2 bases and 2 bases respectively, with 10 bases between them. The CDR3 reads CASSELGGTGNTIYF. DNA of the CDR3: TGTGCCAGCAGTGAACTCGGGGGAACTGGAAACACCATATATTTT.

The CDR3, as DNA: TGTGCCAGCAGCAAAGAGCCAGGACTACTGGTAGCCAAAAACATTCAGTACTTC. It yields the protein CASSKEPGLLVAKNIQYF. The chain employs TRBV21-1 and TRBJ2-4; the listed D gene, TRBD2, was not tested against the DNA. TRBV21-1 is recorded as a pseudogene. The CDR3 extends over 18 amino acids.